The 13 T cell receptor beta chains below come from one sample, sequenced in a study of T cell repertoires in cytomegalovirus infection. TCRdb analysed the reads with MiXCR anew, one entry per CDR3 protein. The table has around 290,000 distinct CDR3 sequences, over 20% seen once. Sequences were obtained from PBMCs. These receptors all stem from a human donor in good health (CMV status not recorded). Some clones in this sample may be carry-over from other donors' samples.

This clonotype appeared a few times. The chain combines TRBV11-2 with TRBJ2-7, with D perhaps being TRBD1 or TRBD2 (5 bases each). Germline assignment: CDR1 SGHAT and CDR2 FQNNGV. The CDR3 covers 15 residues. V lost 1 base and J lost 0, with 10 bases in between. CDR3 sequence (DNA): TGTGCCAGCAGCTTAGCCTGGGGGAGCTCCTACGAGCAGTACTTC. Protein sequence: CASSLAWGSSYEQYF.

The chain links TRBV5-1 to TRBJ2-7; maybe TRBD1 (5 bases). In germline, CDR1 is SGHRS, CDR2 YFSETQ. This CDR3 has 15 amino acids. Trimming left V 1 base short and J 3 bases short, with 14 bases between. The CDR3 sequence: CASSLIRGIRYEQYF. CDR3 coding DNA: TGCGCCAGCAGCTTGATAAGGGGTATTCGCTACGAGCAGTACTTC.

Here the CDR3 DNA reads TGCGCCAGCAGCCTCTCTATGTTTGGGGCAGCCGATAACTATGGCTACACCTTC. This gives the protein CASSLSMFGAADNYGYTF. The chain employs TRBV4-1 and TRBJ1-2; perhaps TRBD1 as D (5 bases). Trimming shortened V by 4 bases and J by 1 base, and 22 bases separated the two germline ends. The length of the CDR3 is 18 residues. Germline assignment: CDR1 MGHRA and CDR2 YSYEKL.

This sequence joins TRBV7-2 and TRBJ2-2; 8 bases line up with TRBD1. The CDR3 is 16 amino acids. CDR1 SGHTA and CDR2 FQGNSA come from the germline V gene. V trimming: 0 bases; J trimming: 7 bases; junction bases outside the gene matches: 7. Written as DNA, the CDR3 is TGTGCCAGCAGCTTAGCGACAGGGGTCGTTAACGGGGAGCTGTTTTTT. Amino acids: CASSLATGVVNGELFF.

The rearrangement joins TRBV6-2 or TRBV6-3 to TRBJ2-7; TRBD2 agrees at 14 bases. The CDR3 has 18 amino acids. Germline V CDR1 and CDR2: MNHEY, SVGEGT. V lost 11 bases and J lost 2; bases outside the gene matches: 17. Here the CDR3 DNA reads TGTGCCGGCACGATCGCATCGGGACTAGCGGGAGCCCCCTACGAGCAGTACTTC. It translates to CAGTIASGLAGAPYEQYF.

This rearrangement joins TRBV2 to TRBJ2-3; no clear D gene. Germline V gene data show CDR1 as SNHLY and CDR2 as FYNNEI. This CDR3 region has 15 residues. The V end was cut by 3 bases, the J end by 0 bases, with 10 bases between. The CDR3: CASSDRVGSTDTQYF. The CDR3 bases are TGTGCCAGCAGTGACAGAGTAGGCAGCACAGATACGCAGTATTTT.

The rearrangement uses TRBV18 and TRBJ2-7, with TRBD1 matching over 8 bases. This CDR3 has 14 residues. Trimming took 6 bases from V and 3 from J; bases not matched to a gene: 7. Germline values: CDR1 KGHSH, CDR2 LQKENI. CDR3 amino acids: CASSSGQGFYEQYF. CDR3 in DNA: TGTGCCAGCTCTTCAGGACAGGGATTCTACGAGCAGTACTTC.

V is TRBV5-1 and J is TRBJ2-1, with D possibly being TRBD1 (6 bases). The germline CDR1 and CDR2 sequences are SGHRS and YFSETQ. Trimming shortened V by 4 bases and J by 2 bases, and 10 bases separated the two germline ends. The CDR3 has 14 amino acids. The chain's CDR3 is CASSITGPYNEQFF. The CDR3 coding sequence is TGCGCCAGCAGCATAACAGGGCCCTACAATGAGCAGTTCTTC.

Concerning this clonotype itself: This may stem from a read error, because a much larger clone lies one nucleotide away. This chain links TRBV7-2 with TRBJ1-2; D is unclear. The germline V gene has CDR1 SGHTA and CDR2 FQGNSA. This CDR3 has 12 amino acids. V gave up 2 bases and J gave up 2 bases, with 3 bases separating them. The CDR3 here is CASSLINYGYTF. In nucleotides, the CDR3 is TGTGCCAGCAGCTTAATCAACTATGGCTACACCTTC.

This clonotype was picked up one time. A read error may be the cause here, since a much bigger clone is one base away. This chain links TRBV7-3 with TRBJ2-2; D ambiguous. There are 13 residues in the CDR3. V was trimmed by 5 bases and J by 8 bases, leaving 12 bases between them. Germline V lookup: CDR1 SGHTA, CDR2 FQGTGA. The CDR3 sequence: CASSPAHVGELFF. In DNA form, the CDR3 reads TGTGCCAGCAGCCCAGCGCATGTAGGGGAGCTGTTTTTT.

The chain joins TRBV27 to TRBJ2-1; no definite D call. The CDR3 extends over 15 amino acids. V was cut by 2 bases and J by 4 bases, with 12 bases left in between. CDR1 MNHEY and CDR2 SMNVEV come from the germline V gene (reference sequence). The CDR3 loop is CASSLKRLPYNEQFF. Written as DNA, the CDR3 is TGTGCCAGCAGTTTAAAAAGGCTACCGTACAATGAGCAGTTCTTC.

This clonotype has a handful of counts. V and J are TRBV11-2 and TRBJ1-6, with D perhaps matching TRBD1 (6 bases). The V and J ends lost 1 base and 4 bases respectively, with 14 bases between them. The CDR3 covers 17 residues. From germline, CDR1 is SGHAT and CDR2 FQNNGV. As DNA, the CDR3 is TGTGCCAGCAGCTTAGGCCCCCGGGGGCCGTATAATTCACCCCTCCACTTT. Its protein product is CASSLGPRGPYNSPLHF.

The chain combines TRBV28 with TRBJ2-7; maybe TRBD2 (7 bases). V was shortened by 4 bases and J by 2 bases, with 18 bases between the two germline ends. CDR3 length: 16 residues. From germline, CDR1 is MDHEN and CDR2 SYDVKM. The CDR3 reads CASSSLRGGPTYEQYF. CDR3 coding DNA: TGTGCCAGCAGTTCCCTTAGGGGGGGGCCTACCTACGAGCAGTACTTC.